The 16 T cell receptor beta chains below were found in one sample sequenced in a study of blood T cell repertoires in COVID-19. Generated by immunoSEQ multiplex PCR, the TCRdb table keeps only in-frame clones and is missing some. The sample shows about 100,000 clones, roughly nine tenths of them seen only once. Sequencing input: peripheral blood. These receptor sequences come from a human donor with active COVID-19. The donor label of this sample is uncertain.

The gene calls are TRBV6-5 and TRBJ2-1, with TRBD1 matching 10 bases. CDR3 size: 14 residues. V shed 5 bases and J 4 bases; nucleotides not matched to a gene: 2. Germline values: CDR1 MNHEY, CDR2 SVGAGI. The CDR3 spells CASSTDRGYNEQFF. CDR3 DNA: TGTGCCAGCAGTACGGACAGGGGGTACAATGAGCAGTTCTTC.

This chain joins TRBV27 and TRBJ2-1; 13 positions agree with TRBD2. The CDR3 sequence is 20 residues long. V trimming: 3 bases; J trimming: 0 bases; junction bases outside the gene matches: 11. Germline assignment: CDR1 MNHEY and CDR2 SMNVEV (reference sequence). The CDR3 sequence: CASSLPTSGGPAISYNEQFF. As DNA, the CDR3 is TGTGCCAGCAGTTTGCCGACTAGCGGGGGGCCTGCAATCTCCTACAATGAGCAGTTCTTC.

V and J are TRBV27 and TRBJ2-7; TRBD1 agrees at 10 bases. This CDR3 contains 15 residues. V lost 10 bases, J lost 0 bases, and 9 bases stayed unmatched. Germline CDR1 is MNHEY and CDR2 is SMNVEV (reference sequence). The CDR3 coding sequence is TGTGCCACCGCGGGGACAGGGGCCTTCTCCTACGAGCAGTACTTC. As protein: CATAGTGAFSYEQYF.

The V and J genes are TRBV7-2 and TRBJ1-1; 7 nucleotides agree with TRBD1. Looked up from germline, CDR1 is SGHTA and CDR2 is FQGNSA. CDR3 length: 15 amino acids. The trim removed 5 bases at V and 5 bases at J, leaving 11 bases unmatched. In DNA, the CDR3 is TGTGCCAGCAGCCGCCGATGGCAGGGGGATACTGAAGCTTTCTTT. Translation gives CASSRRWQGDTEAFF. Full variable domain (rest looked up from reference TRBV7-2 and TRBJ1-1): GAGVSQSPSNKVTEKGKDVELRCDPISGHTALYWYRQSLGQGLEFLIYFQGNSAPDKSGLPSDRFSAERTGGSVSTLTIQRTQQEDSAVYLCASSRRWQGDTEAFFGQGTRLTVV.

This rearrangement joins TRBV13 to TRBJ2-7; maybe TRBD1 (5 bases). Trimming stripped 0 bases from V and 0 bases from J, with 12 bases between. Germline V gene lookup returns CDR1 PRHDT and CDR2 FYEKMQ (reference sequence). This CDR3 has 16 amino acids. The CDR3 reads CASSLGQALSSYEQYF. The DNA for the CDR3 is TGTGCCAGCAGCTTAGGACAGGCCTTATCCTCCTACGAGCAGTACTTC.

This clone was detected once. The chain carries TRBV3-1 (or the pseudogene TRBV3-2) and TRBJ2-5; TRBD2 agrees at 14 bases. The germline V gene has CDR1 LGHDT and CDR2 YNNKEL (reference sequence). CDR3 length: 17 amino acids. J gave up 5 bases and V 3 bases, and 8 bases lay outside the gene matches. DNA for the CDR3: TGTGCCAGCAGCCAGCCATCGGGACTAGCGGGGGTTGAGACCCAGTACTTC. It translates to CASSQPSGLAGVETQYF.

The chain couples TRBV18 to TRBJ1-3; unclear D gene. The germline V and J ends were trimmed by 2 bases and 2 bases, with 13 bases remaining between them. Germline V gene lookup returns CDR1 KGHSH and CDR2 LQKENI. The CDR3 length is 16 residues. The CDR3 DNA reads as TGTGCCAGCTCACCATTGGCCCGAACCGCTGGAAACACCATATATTTT. It translates to CASSPLARTAGNTIYF. The entire variable domain, with the rest obtained from reference TRBV18 and TRBJ1-3, is as follows: NAGVMQNPRHLVRRRGQEARLRCSPMKGHSHVYWYRQLPEEGLKFMVYLQKENIIDESGMPKERFSAEFPKEGPSILRIQQVVRGDSAAYFCASSPLARTAGNTIYFGEGSWLTVV.

This chain's CDR3 is CASSQLAGDWQPQHF. The CDR3, as DNA: TGTGCCAGCAGCCAACTGGCTGGGGACTGGCAGCCCCAGCATTTT. This chain joins TRBV4-2 and TRBJ1-5, with D possibly TRBD1 on 5 matching bases. The CDR3 sequence is 15 residues long. V gave up 2 bases and J gave up 7 bases, with 15 bases separating them. Germline lookup yields CDR1 LGHNA and CDR2 YNFKEQ.

V is TRBV9 and J is TRBJ2-1, with TRBD2 matching over 9 bases. Germline V CDR1 and CDR2: SGDLS, YYNGEE. This CDR3 region has 14 residues. The junction had 7 bases not matched to a gene; V was cut back by 2 bases and J by 10 bases. The CDR3 DNA is TGTGCCAGCAGCGTTCTAGCGGGGTTGACAGAGCAGTTCTTC. As protein: CASSVLAGLTEQFF.

The chain is built from TRBV7-8 and TRBJ2-1; 10 bases agree with TRBD2. This CDR3 spans 15 amino acids. Trimming took 6 bases from V and 8 from J; bases not matched to a gene: 10. Germline loops: CDR1 SGHVS, CDR2 FQNEAQ. Written as DNA, the CDR3 is TGTGCCAGCAGGTCTAAGCGGGGGGGCACCGATGAGCAGTTCTTC. This encodes CASRSKRGGTDEQFF.

This clone was detected only once. This chain joins TRBV18 and TRBJ2-7; TRBD1 agrees at 10 bases. The CDR3 runs to 16 residues. The V segment lost 1 base and the J segment 3 bases; nucleotides outside the gene matches: 6. Germline CDR1 KGHSH, CDR2 LQKENI. This CDR3 reads CASSPRGQGRFYEQYF. The CDR3 DNA follows: TGTGCCAGCTCACCACGGGGACAGGGGCGTTTCTACGAGCAGTACTTC.

V and J are TRBV11-3 and TRBJ2-3; D call uncertain. Trimming cost V 1 base and J 2 bases, with 7 bases left between them. CDR3 length: 14 residues. CDR1 is SGHNT and CDR2 is YENEEA in the germline V gene. Here the CDR3 reads CASSLGSVTDTQYF. As DNA, the CDR3 is TGTGCCAGCAGCTTAGGGTCAGTCACAGATACGCAGTATTTT.

V is TRBV2 and J is TRBJ2-3, with TRBD2 matching over 7 bases. This CDR3 has 15 amino acids. Looked up from germline, CDR1 is SNHLY and CDR2 is FYNNEI. V dropped 9 bases and J dropped 4; count of bases not matched to a gene: 13. In nucleotides, the CDR3 is TGTGCCAGTACCGCCCCATGGGGGAGGGCAGATACGCAGTATTTT. It yields the protein CASTAPWGRADTQYF.

CDR3: CASSETPQGLGLSPGYTF. In DNA, the CDR3 is TGTGCCAGCAGCGAAACTCCACAGGGGCTGGGTTTAAGTCCTGGCTACACCTTC. The chain uses TRBV27 and TRBJ1-2; TRBD1 matches at 7 bases. Germline CDR1 and CDR2: MNHEY and SMNVEV (reference sequence). The trim removed 6 bases at V and 7 bases at J, leaving 23 bases unmatched. This CDR3 is 18 amino acids long.

With respect to this clone: The same CDR3 can be traced to other DNA sequences in this sample. The chain uses TRBV5-1 and TRBJ2-1, with D maybe TRBD1 (6 bases). Germline assignment: CDR1 SGHRS and CDR2 YFSETQ. This CDR3 comprises 16 residues. V was pared by 0 bases and J by 1 base, with 11 bases between. CDR3 in DNA: TGCGCCAGCAGCTTGGAAGGGGGTGGGTCCTACAATGAGCAGTTCTTC. Its translation is CASSLEGGGSYNEQFF.

The rearrangement joins TRBV6-5 to TRBJ2-3; 10 positions agree with TRBD2. Unmatched junction bases numbered 8, after V lost 7 bases and J lost 4 bases. Germline-derived CDR1 and CDR2 are MNHEY and SVGAGI. The CDR3 length is 15 residues. CDR3 nucleotide sequence: TGTGCCAGCACCCCTAGCGGGGGTCGGTCAGATACGCAGTATTTT. This encodes CASTPSGGRSDTQYF.